One sample yielded the 14 T cell receptor beta chains listed below, sequenced in a study of CD4 T cells in relation to SARS-CoV-2 and coronaviruses. For these receptors, no antigen is known. Unexposed donor CD4+ T cells date from about 2011-2018, before the COVID-19 pandemic. The cells were cultured for less than twelve days before CD4+ T cells were isolated. Data came from immunoSEQ multiplex PCR; TCRdb stores just in-frame clones and leaves some out. This table has around 9,800 clones, under 80% appearing once. Specimen: CD4+ T cells from PBMCs, cultured in vitro. The receptors stem from a human donor in good health.

V is TRBV12-3 or TRBV12-4 and J is TRBJ1-5; tentative D call: TRBD1 (6 bases). Trimming left V 7 bases short and J 4 bases short, with 11 bases between. The CDR3 covers 13 residues. The CDR3 nucleotides read TGTGCCAGCACCCGACAGGCTAATCAGCCCCAGCATTTT. Translation: CASTRQANQPQHF.

The chain carries TRBV30 and TRBJ1-6; D is undetermined. The CDR3 covers 12 residues. Germline V gene sequence: CDR1 GTSNPN, CDR2 SVGIG (reference sequence). V dropped 0 bases and J dropped 12 bases, with 9 bases sitting between them. Here the CDR3 reads CAWSVRGRPLHF. The CDR3 DNA reads TGTGCCTGGAGTGTACGCGGGAGACCCCTCCACTTT. The full variable domain, its missing parts supplied by reference TRBV30 and TRBJ1-6, is SQTIHQWPATLVQPVGSPLSLECTVEGTSNPNLYWYRQAAGRGLQLLFYSVGIGQISSEVPQNLSASRPQDRQFILSSKKLLLSDSGFYLCAWSVRGRPLHFGNGTRLTVT.

The rearrangement uses TRBV6-5 and TRBJ2-5; no firm D call. V lost 3 bases, J lost 3 bases, and 8 bases lay in between. Per the germline V gene, CDR1 is MNHEY and CDR2 is SVGAGI. CDR3 length: 13 residues. The CDR3, as DNA: TGTGCCAGCAGTTATGACAACAAAGAGACCCAGTACTTC. This gives the protein CASSYDNKETQYF.

In this sample, this clone turned up a few times. The chain recombines TRBV3-1 (or the pseudogene TRBV3-2) with TRBJ2-2; a possible D gene is TRBD2 (8 bases). The CDR3 has 22 residues. Germline lookup yields CDR1 LGHDT and CDR2 YNNKEL (reference sequence). Trimming left V 0 bases short and J 4 bases short, with 30 bases between. CDR3 in DNA: TGTGCCAGCAGCCAAGAAGGGAAAGAAGGGGACAGCTACCGGGGGGGCACCGGGGAGCTGTTTTTT. Translating it yields CASSQEGKEGDSYRGGTGELFF.

J is TRBJ2-1 and V is TRBV9; D perhaps matches TRBD1 (5 bases). Germline V CDR1 and CDR2: SGDLS, YYNGEE. The CDR3 runs to 16 residues. V was clipped by 0 bases and J by 3 bases, with 13 bases between them. DNA for the CDR3: TGTGCCAGCAGCGTAGGAGGTAGGGGCGGCTACAATGAGCAGTTCTTC. Encoded protein: CASSVGGRGGYNEQFF.

V and J are TRBV5-1 and TRBJ1-1; TRBD1 agrees at 11 bases. Germline-derived CDR1 and CDR2 are SGHRS and YFSETQ. CDR3 length: 17 residues. Losses at the gene ends were 4 bases for V and 1 base for J; bases not matched to a gene: 9. CDR3 region: CASSLRGQGAGNTEAFF. As DNA, the CDR3 is TGCGCCAGCAGCCTCCGAGGACAGGGGGCTGGGAACACTGAAGCTTTCTTT.

V is TRBV4-2 and J is TRBJ2-1; D not certain. Per germline, CDR1 LGHNA and CDR2 YNFKEQ. The V end lost 4 bases, the J end lost 5 bases, and 12 bases lay between the germline ends. The CDR3 extends over 14 amino acids. In DNA form, the CDR3 reads TGTGCCAGCAGCCGAAGTACGGATAACAATGAGCAGTTCTTC. Translation gives CASSRSTDNNEQFF.

This clone was observed a handful of times. This chain uses TRBV6-5 with TRBJ1-1; D is ambiguous. Trimming shortened V by 2 bases and J by 1 base, and 14 bases separated the two germline ends. The CDR3 length is 16 residues. Germline CDR1 and CDR2: MNHEY and SVGAGI. The CDR3 loop reads CASSYARMWQNTEAFF. CDR3 bases: TGTGCCAGCAGTTACGCTAGGATGTGGCAGAACACTGAAGCTTTCTTT.

This clone was observed once. This chain connects TRBV3-1 (or the pseudogene TRBV3-2) to TRBJ2-1; D remains ambiguous. This CDR3 spans 13 amino acids. The germline gives CDR1 LGHDT, CDR2 YNNKEL (reference sequence). The V gene lost 4 bases and the J gene lost 7 bases, with 11 bases spanning the gap. CDR3 loop: CASSRRYTNEQFF. CDR3 sequence (DNA): TGTGCCAGCAGCCGAAGATACACGAATGAGCAGTTCTTC.

The chain joins TRBV29-1 to TRBJ1-1; a possible D gene is TRBD1 (6 bases). CDR1 and CDR2 (germline): SQVTM, ANQGSEA. The CDR3 is made up of 15 amino acids. V gave up 1 base and J gave up 2 bases, with 14 bases separating them. CDR3 bases: TGCAGCGTTGAAGGGGTGGGGGGGCAAAACACTGAAGCTTTCTTT. It yields the protein CSVEGVGGQNTEAFF.

The chain joins TRBV6-6 to TRBJ2-6; D is perhaps TRBD2 (6 bases). This CDR3 is built from 19 residues. Germline CDR1 MNHNY, CDR2 SVGAGI (reference sequence). V gave up 5 bases and J gave up 0 bases, with 20 bases separating them. The CDR3: CASSHQPPGAISGANVLTF. CDR3 DNA sequence: TGTGCCAGCAGTCACCAACCTCCGGGAGCCATCTCTGGGGCCAACGTCCTGACTTTC.

The chain recombines TRBV7-2 with TRBJ2-3; TRBD2 agrees at 9 bases. J gave up 2 bases and V 6 bases, and 6 bases lay outside the gene matches. The CDR3 is 15 residues long. Germline lookup yields CDR1 SGHTA and CDR2 FQGNSA. The CDR3, as DNA: TGTGCCAGCAGGGCGACTAGCGGATACACAGATACGCAGTATTTT. Translation gives CASRATSGYTDTQYF.

This rearrangement joins TRBV21-1 to TRBJ1-1; TRBD1, as called in the table, went unchecked against the DNA. TRBV21-1 represents a pseudogene. This CDR3 contains 15 residues. This CDR3 reads CASSKKATVNTEAFF. The CDR3 DNA sequence: TGTGCCAGCAGCAAAAAGGCGACAGTGAACACTGAAGCTTTCTTT.

The chain couples TRBV4-1 to TRBJ1-1, with D uncertain. V lost 1 base, J lost 1 base, and 10 bases lay in between. This CDR3 comprises 15 residues. Germline values: CDR1 MGHRA, CDR2 YSYEKL. This CDR3 is CASSQVLQPNTEAFF. The DNA for the CDR3 is TGCGCCAGCAGCCAAGTCTTACAGCCGAACACTGAAGCTTTCTTT.